Listed below are T cell receptor beta chains from one sample, sequenced in a study of beta chain features in type 1 diabetes. This table comes from immunoSEQ multiplex PCR, and its TCRdb copy is limited to in-frame clones, with some not included. The sample lists some 250,000 clones; over 11% were seen once. The sequenced material came from naive CD4+ T cells from blood. The origin of the receptors is a young man with type 1 diabetes. CDR3s include the opening cysteine and the closing phenylalanine or tryptophan. A D gene is named only where the DNA matches it firmly. Some rows mark clone size as missing; the rest say once, few, many or name a class of expanded clone.

J	size	D	V	DNA	CDR3
TRBJ1-2	few	NA	TRBV5-1	TGCGCCAGCAGCCGGAACACAGGGCCTAGTGGCTACACCTTC	CASSRNTGPSGYTF
TRBJ1-1	few	TRBD1	TRBV6-6	TGTGCCAGCAGTGTGCCGGGACAGGGATGGGGTTTCTTT	CASSVPGQGWGFF
TRBJ2-1	NA	NA	TRBV5-1	TGCGCCAGCAGCTGGCCTCAGAATGAGCAGTTCTTC	CASSWPQNEQFF
TRBJ2-7	few	NA	TRBV30	TGTGCCTGGAGGGACTATCGCGAGCAGTACTTC	CAWRDYREQYF
TRBJ2-3	NA	TRBD2	TRBV7-2	TGTGCCAGCAGCTTAGCTGGACTAGCGGTAGATACGCAGTATTTT	CASSLAGLAVDTQYF
TRBJ2-2	NA	NA	TRBV7-2	TGTGCCAGCAGCTTAGTACCGGGTAGAGGGGAGCTGTTTTTT	CASSLVPGRGELFF
TRBJ1-2	NA	TRBD1	TRBV7-9	TGTGCCAGCAGCAAGGACAGGGGGCTGGAGGGCTACACCTTC	CASSKDRGLEGYTF
TRBJ2-1	few	TRBD2	TRBV2	TGTGCCAGCAGAGGGTCTAGCGGGGGCCCCCATGAGCAGTTCTTC	CASRGSSGGPHEQFF
TRBJ1-1	few	TRBD1	TRBV9	TGTGCCAGCAGCGTTGGACAGGCGAACACTGAAGCTTTCTTT	CASSVGQANTEAFF
TRBJ1-1	few	TRBD1	TRBV7-9	TGTGCCAGCAGCTTAGGGGGACAGGGGGCTGAAGCTTTCTTT	CASSLGGQGAEAFF
TRBJ2-6	NA	TRBD1	TRBV5-4	TGTGCCAGCAGCTGGGACAGGGGATTCTCTGGGGCCAACGTCCTGACTTTC	CASSWDRGFSGANVLTF
TRBJ2-4	NA	TRBD1	TRBV5-1	TGCGCCAGCAGCTTAGGTCCGCCTGGACAGGGGAACATTCAGTACTTC	CASSLGPPGQGNIQYF
TRBJ2-7	few	NA	TRBV6-5	TGTGCCAGCAGTGGGGACACCCCTTACGAGCAGTACTTC	CASSGDTPYEQYF
TRBJ2-3	NA	NA	TRBV9	TGTGCCAGCAGCGCCCCAGAAGATACGCAGTATTTT	CASSAPEDTQYF
TRBJ2-7	few	NA	TRBV11-2	TGTGCCAGCAGGGGAGGGGGGCACGAGCAGTACTTC	CASRGGGHEQYF
TRBJ2-7	few	TRBD2	TRBV4-1	TGCGCCAGCAGCTCAAGTAGGCTAGCGGGAGGGTACTACGAGCAGTACTTC	CASSSSRLAGGYYEQYF
TRBJ2-2	NA	TRBD1	TRBV28	TGTGCCAGCAGCTCAGGGGGAACGAACACCGGGGAGCTGTTTTTT	CASSSGGTNTGELFF
TRBJ2-4	few	TRBD2	TRBV4-2	TGTGCCAGCAGCCTCCGACTAGCGGGAGGGCCTGGGGAAAACATTCAGTACTTC	CASSLRLAGGPGENIQYF
TRBJ2-3	NA	TRBD2	TRBV18	TGTGCCAGCTCACCACCCCTAGCGGGAGCAGATACGCAGTATTTT	CASSPPLAGADTQYF
TRBJ2-2	NA	TRBD1	TRBV5-1	TGCGCCAGCAAAGAACAGGGGGCCGGGGAGCTGTTTTTT	CASKEQGAGELFF
TRBJ2-5	few	TRBD2	TRBV14	TGTGCCAGCAGCCAAGATGCGGGGGGATGGGAGACCCAGTACTTC	CASSQDAGGWETQYF
TRBJ1-5	NA	NA	TRBV18	TGTGCCAGCTCACTCGCGGTGAGCAATCAGCCCCAGCATTTT	CASSLAVSNQPQHF
TRBJ2-3	few	TRBD2	TRBV5-1	TGCGCCAGCAGCGGGGGGACTAGCGGTGCTAGCACAGATACGCAGTATTTT	CASSGGTSGASTDTQYF
TRBJ2-5	NA	NA	TRBV2	TGTGCCAGCAGTGGAACTAGAGGGACCCAGTACTTC	CASSGTRGTQYF
TRBJ2-1	few	TRBD1	TRBV13	TGTGCCAGCAGCCAGACAGGGGTCCCGATGGGGGAGCAGTTCTTC	CASSQTGVPMGEQFF
TRBJ2-7	NA	TRBD1	TRBV7-2	TGTGCCAGCAGCCCGTTTGGGACAGGGGACTACGAGCAGTACTTC	CASSPFGTGDYEQYF
TRBJ2-7	few	TRBD1	TRBV5-1	TGCGCCAGCAGCTTGGGACAGGGGAGCTACGAGCAGTACTTC	CASSLGQGSYEQYF
TRBJ2-5	few	TRBD2	TRBV23-1	TGCGCCAGCAGTCACCCTAGCGGGAGTGAGACCCAGTACTTC	CASSHPSGSETQYF
TRBJ2-1	NA	TRBD2	TRBV15	TGTGCCACCAGCAGAGGCCACACCGGGACTATGTACAATGAGCAGTTCTTC	CATSRGHTGTMYNEQFF